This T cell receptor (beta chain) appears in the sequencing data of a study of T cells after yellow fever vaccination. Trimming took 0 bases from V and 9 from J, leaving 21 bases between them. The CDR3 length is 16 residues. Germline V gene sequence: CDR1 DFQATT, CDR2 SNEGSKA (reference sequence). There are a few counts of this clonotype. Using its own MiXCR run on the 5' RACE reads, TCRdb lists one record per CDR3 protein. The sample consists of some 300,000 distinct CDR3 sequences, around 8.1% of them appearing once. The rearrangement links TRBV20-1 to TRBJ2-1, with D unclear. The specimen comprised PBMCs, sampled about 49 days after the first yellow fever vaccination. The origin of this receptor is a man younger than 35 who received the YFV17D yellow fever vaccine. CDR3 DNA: TGCAGTGCTAGAGAGGGAAAGAGTCTAGTTCGTGGTGAGCAGTTCTTC. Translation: CSAREGKSLVRGEQFF.